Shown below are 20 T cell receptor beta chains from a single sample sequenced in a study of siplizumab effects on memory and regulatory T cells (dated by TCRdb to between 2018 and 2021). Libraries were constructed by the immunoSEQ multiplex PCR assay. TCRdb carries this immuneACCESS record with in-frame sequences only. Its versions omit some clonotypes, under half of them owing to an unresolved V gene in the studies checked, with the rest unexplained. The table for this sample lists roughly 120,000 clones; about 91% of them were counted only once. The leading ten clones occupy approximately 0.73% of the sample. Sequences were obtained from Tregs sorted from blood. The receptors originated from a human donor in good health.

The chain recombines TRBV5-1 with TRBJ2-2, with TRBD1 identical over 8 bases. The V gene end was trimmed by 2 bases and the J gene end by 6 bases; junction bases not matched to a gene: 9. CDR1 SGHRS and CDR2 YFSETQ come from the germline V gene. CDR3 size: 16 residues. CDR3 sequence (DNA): TGCGCCAGCAGCTTTGGAACGACAGGGGTGGCCGGGGAGCTGTTTTTT. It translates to CASSFGTTGVAGELFF.

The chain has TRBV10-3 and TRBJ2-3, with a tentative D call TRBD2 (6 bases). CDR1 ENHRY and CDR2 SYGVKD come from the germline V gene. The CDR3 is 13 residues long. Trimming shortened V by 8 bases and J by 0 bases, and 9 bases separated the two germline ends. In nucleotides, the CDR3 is TGTGCCATCGGAGGGACTAGCACAGATACGCAGTATTTT. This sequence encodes CAIGGTSTDTQYF.

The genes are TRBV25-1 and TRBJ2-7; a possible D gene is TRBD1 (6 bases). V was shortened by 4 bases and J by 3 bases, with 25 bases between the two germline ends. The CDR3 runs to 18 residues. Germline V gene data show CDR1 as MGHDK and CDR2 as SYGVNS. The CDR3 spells CASSGELRLGQIVYEQYF. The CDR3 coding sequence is TGTGCCAGCAGTGGGGAGTTAAGGCTCGGACAGATCGTCTACGAGCAGTACTTC.

DNA for the CDR3: TGTGCCAGCAGTAAAAGACCCGCAACTAATGAAAAACTGTTTTTT. Encoded protein: CASSKRPATNEKLFF. This chain links TRBV6-1 with TRBJ1-4; D gene ambiguous. V gave up 5 bases and J gave up 0 bases, with 10 bases separating them. Looked up from germline, CDR1 is MNHNS and CDR2 is SASEGT. The CDR3 extends over 15 amino acids.

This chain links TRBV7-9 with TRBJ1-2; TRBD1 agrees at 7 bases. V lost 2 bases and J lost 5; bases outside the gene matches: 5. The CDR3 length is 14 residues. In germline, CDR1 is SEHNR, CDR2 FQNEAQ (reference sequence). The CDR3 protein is CASSLTGQLYGYTF. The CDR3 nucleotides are TGTGCCAGCAGCTTAACGGGACAGCTTTATGGCTACACCTTC.

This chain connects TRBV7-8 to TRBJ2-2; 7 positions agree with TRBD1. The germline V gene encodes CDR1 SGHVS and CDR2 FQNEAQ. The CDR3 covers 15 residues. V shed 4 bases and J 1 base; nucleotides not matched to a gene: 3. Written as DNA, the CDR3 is TGTGCCAGCAGCTACGGACAGGTGAACACCGGGGAGCTGTTTTTT. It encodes CASSYGQVNTGELFF.

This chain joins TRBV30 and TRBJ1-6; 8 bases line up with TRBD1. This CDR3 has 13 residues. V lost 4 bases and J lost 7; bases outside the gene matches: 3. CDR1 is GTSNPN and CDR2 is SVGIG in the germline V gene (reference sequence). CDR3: CAWTGGENSPLHF. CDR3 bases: TGTGCCTGGACAGGGGGCGAGAATTCACCCCTCCACTTT.

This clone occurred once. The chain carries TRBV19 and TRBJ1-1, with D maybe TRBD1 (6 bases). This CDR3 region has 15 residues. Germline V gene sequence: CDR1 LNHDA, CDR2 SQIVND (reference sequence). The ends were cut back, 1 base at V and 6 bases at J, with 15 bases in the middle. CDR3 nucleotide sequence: TGTGCCAGTAGTATAGTAGGGGGGTTCAGGGCTGAAGCTTTCTTT. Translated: CASSIVGGFRAEAFF.

CDR3 in DNA: TGTGCCAGCAGCCCCCAGGTCCTGACTGAAGCTTTCTTT. Translating gives CASSPQVLTEAFF. V gene TRBV14 combines with J gene TRBJ1-1, with D hard to call. The germline CDR1 and CDR2 sequences are SGHDN and FVKESK. Trimming took 4 bases from V and 5 from J, leaving 11 bases between them. This CDR3 is built from 13 residues.

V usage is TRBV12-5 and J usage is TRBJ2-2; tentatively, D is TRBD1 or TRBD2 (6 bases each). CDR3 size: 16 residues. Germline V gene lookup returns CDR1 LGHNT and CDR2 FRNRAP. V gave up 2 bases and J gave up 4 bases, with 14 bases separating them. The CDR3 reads CASGLTRGDLTGELFF. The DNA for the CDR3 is TGTGCTAGTGGTTTGACAAGGGGGGATCTCACCGGGGAGCTGTTTTTT.

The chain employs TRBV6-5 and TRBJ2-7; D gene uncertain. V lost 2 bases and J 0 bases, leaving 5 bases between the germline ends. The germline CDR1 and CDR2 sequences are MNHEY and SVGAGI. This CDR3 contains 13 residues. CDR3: CASSYSSSYEQYF. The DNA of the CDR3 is TGTGCCAGCAGTTACAGCAGCTCCTACGAGCAGTACTTC.

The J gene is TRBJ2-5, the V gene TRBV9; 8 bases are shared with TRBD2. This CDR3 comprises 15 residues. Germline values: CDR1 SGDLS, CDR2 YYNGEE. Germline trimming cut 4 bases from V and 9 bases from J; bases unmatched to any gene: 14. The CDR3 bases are TGTGCCAGCAGCACCACTAGCGGAGGGACCGGGGCCCAGTACTTC. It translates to CASSTTSGGTGAQYF.

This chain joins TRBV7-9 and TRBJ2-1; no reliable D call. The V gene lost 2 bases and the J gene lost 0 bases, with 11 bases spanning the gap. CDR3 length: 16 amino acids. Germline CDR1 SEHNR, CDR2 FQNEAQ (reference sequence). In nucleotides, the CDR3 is TGTGCCAGCAGCTTACTCAGCGCAAGCTCCTACAATGAGCAGTTCTTC. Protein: CASSLLSASSYNEQFF.

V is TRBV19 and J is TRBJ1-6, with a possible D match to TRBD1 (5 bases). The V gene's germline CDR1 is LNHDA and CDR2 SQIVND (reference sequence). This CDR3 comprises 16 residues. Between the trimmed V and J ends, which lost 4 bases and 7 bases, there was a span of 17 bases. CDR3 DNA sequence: TGTGCCAGTAGTAGCCTGATTGGGGGGACCAATTCACCCCTCCACTTT. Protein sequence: CASSSLIGGTNSPLHF.

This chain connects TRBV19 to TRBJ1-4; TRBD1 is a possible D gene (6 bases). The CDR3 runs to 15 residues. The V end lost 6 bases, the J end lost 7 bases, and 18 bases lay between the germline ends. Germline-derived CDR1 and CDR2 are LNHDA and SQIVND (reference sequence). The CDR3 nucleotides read TGTGCCAGTAGGAAGATACAGGGATTGAGTGAAAAACTGTTTTTT. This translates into CASRKIQGLSEKLFF.

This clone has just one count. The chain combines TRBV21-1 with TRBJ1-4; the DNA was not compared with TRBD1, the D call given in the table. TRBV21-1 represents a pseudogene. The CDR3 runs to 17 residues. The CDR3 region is CASSKSARATTNEKLFF. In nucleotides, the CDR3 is TGTGCCAGCAGCAAATCGGCCAGGGCCACAACTAATGAAAAACTGTTTTTT.

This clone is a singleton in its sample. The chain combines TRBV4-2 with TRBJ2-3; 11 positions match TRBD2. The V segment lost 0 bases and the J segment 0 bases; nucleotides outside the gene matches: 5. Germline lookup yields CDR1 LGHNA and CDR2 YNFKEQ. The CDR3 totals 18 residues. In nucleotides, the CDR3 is TGTGCCAGCAGCCAAGATCCTAGCGGGAGGTTTAGCACAGATACGCAGTATTTT. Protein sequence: CASSQDPSGRFSTDTQYF.

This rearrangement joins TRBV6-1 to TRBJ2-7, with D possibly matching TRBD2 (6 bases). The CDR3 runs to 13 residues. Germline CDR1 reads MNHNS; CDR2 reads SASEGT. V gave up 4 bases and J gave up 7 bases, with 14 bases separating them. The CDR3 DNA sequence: TGTGCCAGCAGTGGTGGAGCAGGGAGGGAGCAGTACTTC. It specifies CASSGGAGREQYF.

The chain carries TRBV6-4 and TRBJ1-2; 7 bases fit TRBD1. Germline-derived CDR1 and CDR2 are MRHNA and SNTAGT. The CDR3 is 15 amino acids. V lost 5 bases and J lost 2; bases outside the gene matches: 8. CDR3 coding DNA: TGTGCCAGCAGTCCGGGACAGAATCCAAACTATGGCTACACCTTC. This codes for CASSPGQNPNYGYTF.

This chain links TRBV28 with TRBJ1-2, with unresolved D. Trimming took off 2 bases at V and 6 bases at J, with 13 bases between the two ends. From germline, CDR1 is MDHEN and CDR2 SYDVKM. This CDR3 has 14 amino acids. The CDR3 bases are TGTGCCAGCAGTTTAGGCGCCCGATGGGATGGCTACACCTTC. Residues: CASSLGARWDGYTF.